These 25 T cell receptor beta chains were all obtained from the same sample, sequenced in a study of a mutant IDH1 vaccine in newly diagnosed glioma. Clones were sequenced by immunoSEQ multiplex PCR, and TCRdb holds only the in-frame ones, with some missing. In the table there are 90,000 to 95,000 clones, about four fifths of which are singletons. The sample's time point: baseline, week 1 (first vaccination visit). Regarding treatment: pre-vaccination baseline after standard-of-care therapy. This specimen consisted of PBMCs, obtained from a glioma patient treated with radiotherapy, temozolomide or both. All receptors derive from a woman between 50 and 59 years old with glioma.

This clone occurred a few times. V and J are TRBV30 and TRBJ1-5, with D possibly matching TRBD1 (5 bases). The CDR3 is made up of 12 amino acids. The V gene's germline CDR1 is GTSNPN and CDR2 SVGIG (reference sequence). Trimming cost V 1 base and J 13 bases, with 14 bases left between them. The CDR3 loop is CAWSAGVLTQHF. CDR3 sequence (DNA): TGTGCCTGGAGTGCGGGGGTCCTGACGCAGCATTTT.

The chain employs TRBV4-3 and TRBJ2-1, with D uncertain. Trimming took off 0 bases at V and 7 bases at J, with 7 bases between the two ends. CDR3 length equals 13 residues. Germline V gene lookup returns CDR1 LGHNA and CDR2 YSLEER. CDR3 sequence reads: CASSQDSGNEQFF. In DNA, the CDR3 is TGCGCCAGCAGCCAAGATTCGGGTAATGAGCAGTTCTTC.

V gene TRBV14 combines with J gene TRBJ2-1; 9 positions agree with TRBD2. This CDR3 contains 20 residues. The J segment lost 8 bases and the V segment lost 0 bases, leaving 20 bases of the junction unmatched. Germline CDR1 is SGHDN and CDR2 is FVKESK. The CDR3: CASSQDRGTSLFYLGDEQFF. The CDR3 DNA sequence: TGTGCCAGCAGCCAAGATCGAGGGACTAGCCTATTTTATCTGGGGGATGAGCAGTTCTTC.

The chain recombines TRBV5-6 with TRBJ1-3; D is undetermined. Germline CDR1 reads SGHDT; CDR2 reads YYEEEE. The CDR3 spans 15 residues. Trimming pared 0 bases from V and 2 bases from J, leaving 9 bases between. The CDR3 sequence is CASSLVAAPGNTIYF. In nucleotides, the CDR3 is TGTGCCAGCAGCTTGGTGGCGGCCCCTGGAAACACCATATATTTT.

J is TRBJ2-2 and V is TRBV4-1; 8 nucleotides match TRBD1. This CDR3 is built from 16 residues. The germline CDR1 and CDR2 sequences are MGHRA and YSYEKL. The V gene end was trimmed by 2 bases and the J gene end by 3 bases; junction bases not matched to a gene: 5. CDR3 residues: CASSQLTGGYTGELFF. CDR3 bases: TGCGCCAGCAGCCAACTCACAGGGGGTTACACCGGGGAGCTGTTTTTT.

This clone was recorded only once. The chain couples TRBV11-2 to TRBJ1-1; D unresolved. Germline V gives CDR1 SGHAT, CDR2 FQNNGV. The CDR3 runs to 16 residues. Deletions cut 5 bases from V and 0 bases from J, with 16 bases between. The CDR3 loop reads CASSPRTRTMNTEAFF. In DNA form, the CDR3 reads TGTGCCAGCAGCCCCCGGACCAGGACCATGAACACTGAAGCTTTCTTT. The full variable domain, its missing parts supplied by reference TRBV11-2 and TRBJ1-1, is EAGVAQSPRYKIIEKRQSVAFWCNPISGHATLYWYQQILGQGPKLLIQFQNNGVVDDSQLPKDRFSAERLKGVDSTLKIQPAKLEDSAVYLCASSPRTRTMNTEAFFGQGTRLTVV.

This rearrangement joins TRBV5-4 to TRBJ1-2; 8 positions match TRBD1. Germline values: CDR1 SGHNT, CDR2 YYREEE (reference sequence). V lost 3 bases and J lost 4; bases outside the gene matches: 5. This CDR3 has 14 amino acids. CDR3 residues: CASSSGQVTYGYTF. CDR3 DNA sequence: TGTGCCAGCAGCTCGGGACAGGTAACCTATGGCTACACCTTC.

The chain is built from TRBV9 and TRBJ2-3; no reliable D call. V lost 0 bases and J lost 8, with 7 bases in between. This CDR3 region has 12 residues. Germline CDR1 reads SGDLS; CDR2 reads YYNGEE. The CDR3 loop reads CASSVDLFTQYF. The DNA for the CDR3 is TGTGCCAGCAGCGTAGATCTCTTTACGCAGTATTTT.

The chain combines TRBV7-3 with TRBJ1-2; 8 nucleotides line up with TRBD1. V lost 6 bases to trimming and J lost 8 bases; unmatched junction nucleotides: 11. Germline CDR1 and CDR2: SGHTA and FQGTGA. The CDR3 runs to 14 residues. CDR3 loop: CASSLAPGTGGYTF. The CDR3 DNA sequence: TGTGCCAGCAGTTTAGCTCCCGGGACAGGAGGCTACACCTTC.

The genes are TRBV5-4 and TRBJ1-1; 7 nucleotides line up with TRBD1. CDR1 and CDR2 (germline): SGHNT, YYREEE (reference sequence). V gave up 4 bases and J gave up 4 bases; unmatched junction bases: 10. CDR3 length: 15 amino acids. CDR3 residues: CASSHATGAGTEAFF. The CDR3 DNA reads TGTGCCAGCAGCCACGCTACAGGGGCAGGCACTGAAGCTTTCTTT.

This chain joins TRBV6-1 and TRBJ1-5; TRBD1 might be the D (5 bases). Germline V gene sequence: CDR1 MNHNS, CDR2 SASEGT. This CDR3 has 13 residues. CDR3 bases: TGTACCTTAGCCCAGAAGAGGGGCTCTTCCCAGCATTTT. Its protein product is CTLAQKRGSSQHF.

By sample fraction, this clone is medium-sized. The chain has TRBV2 and TRBJ2-2; D is possibly TRBD1 (5 bases). Germline CDR1 reads SNHLY; CDR2 reads FYNNEI. Trimming took off 6 bases at V and 3 bases at J, with 11 bases between the two ends. This CDR3 has 14 amino acids. The CDR3 coding sequence is TGTGCCAGCAGGGCGACAGTTTACACCGGGGAGCTGTTTTTT. Translating it yields CASRATVYTGELFF. Variable domain in full (rest from reference TRBV2 and TRBJ2-2): EPEVTQTPSHQVTQMGQEVILRCVPISNHLYFYWYRQILGQKVEFLVSFYNNEISEKSEIFDDQFSVERPDGSNFTLKIRSTKLEDSAMYFCASRATVYTGELFFGEGSRLTVL.

The chain couples TRBV5-6 to TRBJ2-3, with D possibly being TRBD1 (7 bases). The CDR3 runs 16 residues. V shed 2 bases and J shed 5 bases, with 18 bases lying between them. Germline V CDR1 and CDR2: SGHDT, YYEEEE. The CDR3 sequence: CASSFGGGGRLDTQYF. The CDR3 region has the DNA TGTGCCAGCAGCTTCGGTGGAGGGGGCCGTTTAGATACGCAGTATTTT.

This clone was counted once. This sequence joins TRBV6-6 and TRBJ1-2, with D unclear. This CDR3 is built from 14 residues. The germline V and J ends were trimmed by 2 bases and 6 bases, with 13 bases remaining between them. Per the germline V gene, CDR1 is MNHNY and CDR2 is SVGAGI (reference sequence). The CDR3 DNA sequence: TGTGCCAGCAGTTACCCCTTTGAAATGAATGGCTACACCTTC. This codes for CASSYPFEMNGYTF.

The V gene is TRBV19, the J gene TRBJ1-2, with 9 bases fitting TRBD1. V shed 6 bases and J 4 bases; nucleotides not matched to a gene: 12. Germline V gene data show CDR1 as LNHDA and CDR2 as SQIVND (reference sequence). This CDR3 is 16 amino acids long. The CDR3 nucleotides are TGTGCCAGTAGCACAGGGGGCAATCCAGGGCTCTATGGCTACACCTTC. Its protein product is CASSTGGNPGLYGYTF. Supplemented by reference TRBV19 and TRBJ1-2, the full variable domain reads DGGITQSPKYLFRKEGQNVTLSCEQNLNHDAMYWYRQDPGQGLRLIYYSQIVNDFQKGDIAEGYSVSREKKESFPLTVTSAQKNPTAFYLCASSTGGNPGLYGYTFGSGTRLTVV.

This chain joins TRBV7-9 and TRBJ1-5; a possible D gene is TRBD1 (6 bases). The V gene's germline CDR1 is SEHNR and CDR2 FQNEAQ (reference sequence). V was pared by 5 bases and J by 0 bases, with 8 bases between. This CDR3 has 14 residues. The CDR3 DNA sequence: TGTGCCAGCAGCCGACAGGATAGCAATCAGCCCCAGCATTTT. It encodes CASSRQDSNQPQHF.

This clone showed up just once. The chain is built from TRBV5-5 and TRBJ2-5; no firm D call. V lost 1 base to trimming and J lost 5 bases, with 15 bases between them. CDR1 SGHKS and CDR2 YYEKEE come from the germline V gene (reference sequence). CDR3 length: 15 amino acids. The CDR3 region has the DNA TGTGCCAGCAGCTTGCAAGAGGTCTCCTGGGAGACCCAGTACTTC. Translating gives CASSLQEVSWETQYF. Combining the CDR3 with reference TRBV5-5 and TRBJ2-5 gives the whole variable domain DAGVTQSPTHLIKTRGQQVTLRCSPISGHKSVSWYQQVLGQGPQFIFQYYEKEERGRGNFPDRFSARQFPNYSSELNVNALLLGDSALYLCASSLQEVSWETQYFGPGTRLLVL.

The rearrangement uses TRBV6-5 and TRBJ2-5, with D hard to call. Germline CDR1 and CDR2: MNHEY and SVGAGI. V was trimmed by 5 bases and J by 0 bases, leaving 7 bases between them. This CDR3 has 13 amino acids. The CDR3 sequence: CASSPGYQETQYF. The CDR3 DNA follows: TGTGCCAGCAGTCCCGGGTACCAAGAGACCCAGTACTTC.

This clone was seen more than once but under ten times. The rearrangement uses TRBV7-9 and TRBJ2-2; possible D gene TRBD1, 6 bases. The V gene's germline CDR1 is SEHNR and CDR2 FQNEAQ (reference sequence). Trimming removed 6 bases from V and 3 bases from J, with 11 bases in between. The CDR3 runs 14 residues. The CDR3 DNA is TGTGCCAGCAGTCCCAGGGGAGACACCGGGGAGCTGTTTTTT. Translated: CASSPRGDTGELFF.

The V gene is TRBV4-2, the J gene TRBJ1-1, with TRBD1 as a possible D gene (5 bases). The germline gives CDR1 LGHNA, CDR2 YNFKEQ. Trimming took off 0 bases at V and 2 bases at J, with 10 bases between the two ends. CDR3 length equals 15 residues. The CDR3: CASSQEGTVNTEAFF. Here the CDR3 DNA reads TGTGCCAGCAGCCAAGAAGGGACGGTAAACACTGAAGCTTTCTTT.

The chain couples TRBV7-2 to TRBJ1-5; D is perhaps TRBD1 (5 bases). CDR1 and CDR2 (germline): SGHTA, FQGNSA. V was clipped by 5 bases and J by 3 bases, with 17 bases between them. The CDR3 sequence is 16 residues long. CDR3 loop: CASSGRDGAYNQPQHF. Here the CDR3 DNA reads TGTGCCAGCAGCGGAAGGGACGGAGCTTACAATCAGCCCCAGCATTTT.

This sequence joins TRBV7-2 and TRBJ2-6, with D possibly being TRBD1 (6 bases). This CDR3 is built from 14 residues. From germline, CDR1 is SGHTA and CDR2 FQGNSA. The V and J ends lost 11 bases and 0 bases respectively, with 11 bases between them. In DNA, the CDR3 is TGTGCCTCCGGGACAAACTCTGGGGCCAACGTCCTGACTTTC. This translates into CASGTNSGANVLTF.

The rearrangement joins TRBV19 to TRBJ2-7; D call uncertain. The germline V gene has CDR1 LNHDA and CDR2 SQIVND (reference sequence). V was shortened by 6 bases and J by 3 bases, with 9 bases between the two germline ends. The CDR3 is 12 amino acids. CDR3 bases: TGTGCCAGTAGCAGGACGGGCTACGAGCAGTACTTC. This sequence encodes CASSRTGYEQYF.

The chain carries TRBV10-3 and TRBJ2-5; 8 nucleotides line up with TRBD1. The germline gives CDR1 ENHRY, CDR2 SYGVKD. V was clipped by 6 bases and J by 4 bases; unmatched bases: 10. The CDR3 loop spans 15 amino acids. This CDR3 is CAIRRGQDWAETQYF. CDR3 sequence (DNA): TGTGCCATCAGGAGGGGACAGGATTGGGCAGAGACCCAGTACTTC.

The rearrangement uses TRBV7-2 and TRBJ1-6; no clear D. V gave up 4 bases and J gave up 7 bases, with 14 bases separating them. Germline V lookup: CDR1 SGHTA, CDR2 FQGNSA. The CDR3 contains 15 residues. CDR3 in amino acids: CASSSGRARNSPLHF. CDR3 coding DNA: TGTGCCAGCAGCTCTGGGAGGGCGAGAAATTCACCCCTCCACTTT.